The present T cell receptor (beta chain) was sequenced within a study of metastatic and nonmetastatic thyroid tumors. Study context: Comparison of repertoires was carried out across blood and tumor or nodule tissue from malignant and benign thyroid patients.

The length of the CDR3 is 11 residues. The germline CDR1 and CDR2 sequences are SGHNT and YYREEE (reference sequence). V was shortened by 3 bases and J by 11 bases, with 9 bases between the two germline ends. TCRdb re-called the PCR reads through MiXCR. The table lists more than 8,000 clones, 24% of them singletons. Thyroid surgery was preceded by no treatment in any patient. This clone was found many times. The clonotype originates from a female donor with papillary thyroid cancer or a benign thyroid nodule (not recorded which). Some clones in this sample may be carry-over from other donors' samples. The chain carries TRBV5-4 and TRBJ2-1; D unresolved. The sequenced sample was tumor tissue. The CDR3 spells CASSSEFKQFF. DNA for the CDR3: TGTGCCAGCAGCTCGGAATTTAAGCAGTTCTTC.